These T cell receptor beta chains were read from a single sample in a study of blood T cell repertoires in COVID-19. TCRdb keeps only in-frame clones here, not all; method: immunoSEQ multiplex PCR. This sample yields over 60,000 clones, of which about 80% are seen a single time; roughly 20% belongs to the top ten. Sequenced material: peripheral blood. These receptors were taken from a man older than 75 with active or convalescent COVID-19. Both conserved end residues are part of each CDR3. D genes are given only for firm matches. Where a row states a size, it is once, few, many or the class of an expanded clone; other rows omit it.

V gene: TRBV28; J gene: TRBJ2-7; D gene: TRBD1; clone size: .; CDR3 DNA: TGTGCCAGCAGGGGGGACAGTTCCTACGAGCAGTACTTC; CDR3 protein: CASRGDSSYEQYF
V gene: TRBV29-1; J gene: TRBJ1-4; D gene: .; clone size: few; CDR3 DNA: TGCAGCGCAATGACAACCGCCGTCCATGAAAAACTGTTTTTT; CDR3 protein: CSAMTTAVHEKLFF
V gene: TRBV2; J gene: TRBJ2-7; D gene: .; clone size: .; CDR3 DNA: TGTGCCAGTTCACAGGGTAGGGCCTACGAGCAGTACTTC; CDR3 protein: CASSQGRAYEQYF
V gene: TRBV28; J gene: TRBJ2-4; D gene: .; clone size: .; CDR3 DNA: TGTGCCAGCACCGCGGCGGGGGCGGTCAGAAACATTCAGTACTTC; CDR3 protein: CASTAAGAVRNIQYF
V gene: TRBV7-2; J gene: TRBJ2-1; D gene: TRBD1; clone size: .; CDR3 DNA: TGTGCCAGCAGCTCCCCGGGACAGGGTATCTATGAGCAGTTCTTC; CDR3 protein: CASSSPGQGIYEQFF
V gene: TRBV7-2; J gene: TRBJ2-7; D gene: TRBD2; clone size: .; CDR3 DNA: TGTGCCAGCAGCTTTTCTAGCGGGCCCTCCTCCTACGAGCAGTACTTC; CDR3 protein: CASSFSSGPSSYEQYF
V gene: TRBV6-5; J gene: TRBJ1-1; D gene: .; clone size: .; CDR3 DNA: TGTGCCAGCAGTCAACGAGGGTGGCCCGACACTGAAGCTTTCTTT; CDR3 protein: CASSQRGWPDTEAFF
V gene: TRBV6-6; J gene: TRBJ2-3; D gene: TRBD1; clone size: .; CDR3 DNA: TGTGCCAGCAGTTACCCCCCGGGACAGGATACGCAGTATTTT; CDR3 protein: CASSYPPGQDTQYF
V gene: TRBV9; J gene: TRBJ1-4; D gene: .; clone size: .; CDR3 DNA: TGTGCCAGCAGCTCCAGCCCACAGGGAGATGAAAAACTGTTTTTT; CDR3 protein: CASSSSPQGDEKLFF
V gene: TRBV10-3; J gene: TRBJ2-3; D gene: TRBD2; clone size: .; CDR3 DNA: TGTGCCATGGGAGACAGCGGGGGGATGGAGGCAGATACGCAGTATTTT; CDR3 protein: CAMGDSGGMEADTQYF
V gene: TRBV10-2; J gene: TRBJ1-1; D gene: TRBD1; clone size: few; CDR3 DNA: TGCGCCAGCATTTCGGGACAGGGGGGAAACACTGAAGCTTTCTTT; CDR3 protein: CASISGQGGNTEAFF
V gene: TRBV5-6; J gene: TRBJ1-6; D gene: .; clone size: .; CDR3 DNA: TGTGCCAGCAGCTTGCGAGCCGGGACAAGGGGATTGATGTCTTCACCCCTCCACTTT; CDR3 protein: CASSLRAGTRGLMSSPLHF
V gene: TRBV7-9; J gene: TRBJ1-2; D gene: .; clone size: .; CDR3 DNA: TGTGCCAGCACCCAGGGCGGCAGGGGCTATTATGGCTACACCTTC; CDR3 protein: CASTQGGRGYYGYTF
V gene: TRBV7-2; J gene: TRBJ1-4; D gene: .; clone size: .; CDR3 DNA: TGTGCCAGCAGCGTGACCCTGCGGGATGAAAAACTGTTTTTT; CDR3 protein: CASSVTLRDEKLFF
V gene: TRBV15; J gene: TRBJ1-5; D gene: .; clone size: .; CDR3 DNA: TGTGCCACCAGCAGAGATCTGGCAGGGCGGCAGCCCCAGCATTTT; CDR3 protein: CATSRDLAGRQPQHF
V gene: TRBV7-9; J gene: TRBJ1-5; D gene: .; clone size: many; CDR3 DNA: TGTGCCAGCAGCTTAGCGACAGGTGATCAGCCCCAGCATTTT; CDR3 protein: CASSLATGDQPQHF
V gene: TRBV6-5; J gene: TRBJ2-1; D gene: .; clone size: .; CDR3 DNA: TGTGCCAGCCGGATGGACACATATGAGCAGTTCTTC; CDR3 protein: CASRMDTYEQFF
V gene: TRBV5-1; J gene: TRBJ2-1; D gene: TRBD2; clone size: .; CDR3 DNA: TGCGCCAGCAGCTTGACACTAGCGAATAACAATGAGCAGTTCTTC; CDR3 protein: CASSLTLANNNEQFF
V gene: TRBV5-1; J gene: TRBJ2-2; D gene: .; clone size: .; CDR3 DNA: TGCGCCAGCAGCTTAGGCGGAAACACCGGGGAGCTGTTTTTT; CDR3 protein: CASSLGGNTGELFF
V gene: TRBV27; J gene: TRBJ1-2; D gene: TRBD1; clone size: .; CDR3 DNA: TGTGCCAGCAGTTTCGACAGGGGGCGCGGTTTCTATGGCTACACCTTC; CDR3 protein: CASSFDRGRGFYGYTF
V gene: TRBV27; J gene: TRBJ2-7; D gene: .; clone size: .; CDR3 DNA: TGTGCCAGCAGTTTAAGGGGAGATTCAGGGGTCTACGAGCAGTACTTC; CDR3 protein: CASSLRGDSGVYEQYF
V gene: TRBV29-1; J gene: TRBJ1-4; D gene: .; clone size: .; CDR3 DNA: TGCAGCGTTGAGGCTTCAGGGTTGGAGGAAAAACTGTTTTTT; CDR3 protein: CSVEASGLEEKLFF
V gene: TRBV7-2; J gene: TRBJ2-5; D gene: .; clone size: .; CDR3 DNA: TGTGCCAGCAGACCCACAGTTAACCAAGAGACCCAGTACTTC; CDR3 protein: CASRPTVNQETQYF
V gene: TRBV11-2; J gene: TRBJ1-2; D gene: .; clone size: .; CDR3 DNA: TGTGCCAGCACCCCCGAGGCAGGGTTCAACTATGGCTACACCTTC; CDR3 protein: CASTPEAGFNYGYTF
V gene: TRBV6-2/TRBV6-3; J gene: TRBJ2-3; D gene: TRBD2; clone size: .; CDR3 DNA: TGTGCCAGCAGTTATTCCCCTCACAGCGGGAAAGGGCATACGCAGTATTTT; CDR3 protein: CASSYSPHSGKGHTQYF
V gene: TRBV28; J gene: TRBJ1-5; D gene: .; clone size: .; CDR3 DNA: TGTGCCAGCAGTGGGGGCGGGCATCAGCCCCAGCATTTT; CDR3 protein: CASSGGGHQPQHF
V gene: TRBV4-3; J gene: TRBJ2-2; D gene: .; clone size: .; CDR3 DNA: TGCGCCAGCAGCCAAGAAGGCGGTCGGAACACCGGGGAGCTGTTTTTT; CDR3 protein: CASSQEGGRNTGELFF
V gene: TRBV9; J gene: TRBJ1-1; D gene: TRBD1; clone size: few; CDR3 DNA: TGTGCCAGCAGCGCCCGGGACAGGAACACTGAAGCTTTCTTT; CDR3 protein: CASSARDRNTEAFF
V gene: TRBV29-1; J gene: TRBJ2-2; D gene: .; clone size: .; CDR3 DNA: TGCAGCGTACGTGGGGAGACCGGGGAGCTGTTTTTT; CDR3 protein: CSVRGETGELFF
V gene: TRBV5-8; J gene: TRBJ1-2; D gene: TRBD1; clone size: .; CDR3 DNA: TGTGCCAGCAGCTTCGACAGGGGCTATGGCTACACCTTC; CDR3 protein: CASSFDRGYGYTF
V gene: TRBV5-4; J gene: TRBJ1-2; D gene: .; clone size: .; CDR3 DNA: TGTGCCAGCAGCAAACGGGAGATGGCAGTAGGTACGGGCTACACCTTC; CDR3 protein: CASSKREMAVGTGYTF
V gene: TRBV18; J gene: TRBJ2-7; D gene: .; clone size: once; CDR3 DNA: TGTGCCAGCTCCCGGGGATTGTCGGGGGTCCACTACGAGCAGTACTTC; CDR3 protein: CASSRGLSGVHYEQYF
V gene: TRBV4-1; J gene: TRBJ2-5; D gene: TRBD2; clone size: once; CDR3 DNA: TGCGCCAGCAGCCAAGAAAGGCGGGTTAGCGGGGGGGGAGAGACCCAGTACTTC; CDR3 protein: CASSQERRVSGGGETQYF
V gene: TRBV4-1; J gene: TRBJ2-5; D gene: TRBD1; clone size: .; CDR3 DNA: TGCGCCAGCAGCCACGCCGACAGGGACCAAGAGACCCAGTACTTC; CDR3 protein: CASSHADRDQETQYF
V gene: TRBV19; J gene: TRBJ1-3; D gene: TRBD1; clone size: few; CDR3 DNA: TGTGCCAGTAGTTATGGGCCGACAGGGGCAATGTCTGGAAACACCATATATTTT; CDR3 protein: CASSYGPTGAMSGNTIYF
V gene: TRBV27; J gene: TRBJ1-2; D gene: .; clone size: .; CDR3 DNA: TGTGCCAGCACTTCCGGGGGACCGTATGGCTACACCTTC; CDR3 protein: CASTSGGPYGYTF
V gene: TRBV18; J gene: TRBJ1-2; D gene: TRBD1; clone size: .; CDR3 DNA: TGTGCCAGCTCACCACCTCGGGACAGGGGATTCTATGGCTACACCTTC; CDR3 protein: CASSPPRDRGFYGYTF
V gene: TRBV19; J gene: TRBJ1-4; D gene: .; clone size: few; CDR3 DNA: TGTGCCAGCTCGGGGACTAACACCAGGGAAAAACTGTTTTTT; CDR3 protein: CASSGTNTREKLFF
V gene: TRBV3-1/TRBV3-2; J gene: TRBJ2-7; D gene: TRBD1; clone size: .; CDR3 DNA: TGTGCCAGCAGCCAAACCCCGGGACAGGGGCCCCACGAGCAGTACTTC; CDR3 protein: CASSQTPGQGPHEQYF
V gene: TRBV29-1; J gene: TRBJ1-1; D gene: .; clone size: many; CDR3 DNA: TGCAGCGTTGAAGGGAGTAACACTGAAGCTTTCTTT; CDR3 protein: CSVEGSNTEAFF
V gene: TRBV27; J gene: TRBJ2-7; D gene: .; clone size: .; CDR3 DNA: TGTGCCAGCAGCAAACCGAGCTACGAGCAGTACTTC; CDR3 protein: CASSKPSYEQYF
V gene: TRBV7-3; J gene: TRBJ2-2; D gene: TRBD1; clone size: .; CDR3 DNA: TGTGCCAGCAGCTTAACGGGGACAGGGTTAACCGGGGAGCTGTTTTTT; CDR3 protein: CASSLTGTGLTGELFF
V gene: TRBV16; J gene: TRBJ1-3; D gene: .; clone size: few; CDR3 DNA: TGTGCCAGCAGCCAATCCGTGGCGGGGAACACCATATATTTT; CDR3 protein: CASSQSVAGNTIYF
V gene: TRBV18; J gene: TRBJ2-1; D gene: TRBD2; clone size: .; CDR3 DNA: TGTGCCAGCTCACCCGCTAGCGGGGGAATAAATGAGCAGTTCTTC; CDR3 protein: CASSPASGGINEQFF
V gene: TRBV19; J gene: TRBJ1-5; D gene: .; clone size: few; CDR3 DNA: TGTGCCAGTAGTATTGGAGGCCAGATAGGTCAGCCCCAGCATTTT; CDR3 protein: CASSIGGQIGQPQHF
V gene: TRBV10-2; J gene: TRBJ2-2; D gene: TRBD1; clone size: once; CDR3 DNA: TGCGCCAGCAGTGTTAGGGACAGACTCCTGAACACCGGGGAGCTGTTTTTT; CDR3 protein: CASSVRDRLLNTGELFF
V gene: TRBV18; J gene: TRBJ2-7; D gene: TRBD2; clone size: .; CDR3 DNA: TGTGCCAGCTCACCGGTTTGGCAGCGGGAGGGCTACGAGCAGTACTTC; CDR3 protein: CASSPVWQREGYEQYF
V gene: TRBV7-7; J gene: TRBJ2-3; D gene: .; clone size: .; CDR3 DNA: TGTGCTAGCAGCTTAGGGGGGAGGGGCGATACGCAGTATTTT; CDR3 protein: CASSLGGRGDTQYF
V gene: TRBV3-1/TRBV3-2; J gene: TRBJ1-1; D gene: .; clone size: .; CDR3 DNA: TGTGCCAGCAGCCATTTGGGCAGGGGATGGGGTGAAGCTTTCTTT; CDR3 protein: CASSHLGRGWGEAFF
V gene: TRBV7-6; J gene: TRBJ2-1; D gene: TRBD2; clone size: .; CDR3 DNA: TGTGCCAGCAGCTACGGACTAGCTGGGGATGAGCAGTTCTTC; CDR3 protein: CASSYGLAGDEQFF
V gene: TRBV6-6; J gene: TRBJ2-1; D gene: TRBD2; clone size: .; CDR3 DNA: TGTGCCAGCAGTTACAAACTAGCGGAGGGGTATGAGCAGTTCTTC; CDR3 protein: CASSYKLAEGYEQFF
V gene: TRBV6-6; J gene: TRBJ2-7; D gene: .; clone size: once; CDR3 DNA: TGTGCCAGCAGTTACCCAGGGTGGAGCGAGCAGTACTTC; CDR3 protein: CASSYPGWSEQYF
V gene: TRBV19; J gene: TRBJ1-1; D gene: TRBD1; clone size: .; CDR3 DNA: TGTGCCAGTAGTCTCACCACCGGGACAGGGGGGTACACTGAAGCTTTCTTT; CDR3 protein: CASSLTTGTGGYTEAFF
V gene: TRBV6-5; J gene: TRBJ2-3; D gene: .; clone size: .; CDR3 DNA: TGTGCCAGCAGTTATTATGGGGGCAGGGCAGATACGCAGTATTTT; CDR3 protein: CASSYYGGRADTQYF
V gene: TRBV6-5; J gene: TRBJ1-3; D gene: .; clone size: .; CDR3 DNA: TGTGCCAGCAGGCGCTCAGGGGCTGGAAACACCATATATTTT; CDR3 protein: CASRRSGAGNTIYF
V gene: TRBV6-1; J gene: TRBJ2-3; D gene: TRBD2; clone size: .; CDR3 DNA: TGTGCCAGCAGTGTAGGGACTAGCGGACACACAGATACGCAGTATTTT; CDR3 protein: CASSVGTSGHTDTQYF
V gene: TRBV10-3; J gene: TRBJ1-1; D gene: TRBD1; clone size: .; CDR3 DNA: TGTGCCATCAGTGTGCAGGGGGCGGATGACGGTGAAGCTTTCTTT; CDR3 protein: CAISVQGADDGEAFF
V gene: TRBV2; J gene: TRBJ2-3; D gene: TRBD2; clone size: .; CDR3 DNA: TGTGCCAGCAGTGTCCGGGCGGGAGGGACAGATACGCAGTATTTT; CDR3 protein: CASSVRAGGTDTQYF
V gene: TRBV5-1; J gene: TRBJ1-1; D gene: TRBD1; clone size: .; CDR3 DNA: TGCGCCAGCAGGGCGACAGGGGGTTGGACTGAAGCTTTCTTT; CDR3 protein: CASRATGGWTEAFF